The following is a T cell receptor (beta chain) sequence with its context. The data originate from a study of blood T cell repertoires in COVID-19. Study context: The analysed material was cDNA or gDNA that came from T cells, B-cell-depleted T cells, or PBMCs.

Authors' analysis steps: Researchers report that nucleated cell counts were estimated from reference gene primer amplification. The repertoire was sequenced with immunoSEQ multiplex PCR; TCRdb's copy has only in-frame clones and lacks some. The D gene and trimming were derived from the DNA, and the V and J assignments and clone size from that table. The profile shows roughly 480,000 clones, 85% to 90% of them singletons. Per the germline V gene, CDR1 is MNHEY and CDR2 is SVGEGT. CDR3 length: 13 amino acids. Trimming shortened V by 5 bases and J by 0 bases, and 5 bases separated the two germline ends.

Sequencing was done on a sample of peripheral blood. The receptor was derived from a man aged 18 to 30 with COVID-19, enrolled during active disease. This chain uses TRBV6-2 or TRBV6-3 with TRBJ1-5; D not resolved. CDR3 DNA: TGTGCCAGCAGTAGAGATAGCAATCAGCCCCAGCATTTT. Its translation: CASSRDSNQPQHF.